This T cell receptor beta chain was retrieved from a study of cytomegalovirus exposure and HLA in healthy donors. Overall study context: Later, an analysis reported that the 120 or so validation repertoires had used the same platform as the roughly 680 first-cohort repertoires.

Worth noting for this clone: Its antigen is unknown.

Germline CDR1 reads PRHDT; CDR2 reads FYEKMQ (reference sequence). CDR3 length equals 11 residues. V dropped 5 bases and J dropped 4 bases, with 5 bases sitting between them. Here immunoSEQ multiplex PCR was the method, and the copy in TCRdb shows in-frame clones only, minus some. The table lists roughly 150,000 clones, 95% to 96% of them singletons, with about 0.89% in the top ten. Whole-study results and caveats: Investigators reported approximately 170 TCR beta chains as tied to cytomegalovirus.

Among the roughly 120 subjects of the validation cohort, separate from the approximately 700-subject first cohort, were the donors. This chain links TRBV13 with TRBJ1-1; no clear D. The receptor was derived from a woman aged 18-29 years in good health and CMV-seronegative. Input material: PBMCs. This chain's CDR3 is CASSHSTEAFF. CDR3 sequence (DNA): TGTGCCAGCAGCCATAGCACTGAAGCTTTCTTT.